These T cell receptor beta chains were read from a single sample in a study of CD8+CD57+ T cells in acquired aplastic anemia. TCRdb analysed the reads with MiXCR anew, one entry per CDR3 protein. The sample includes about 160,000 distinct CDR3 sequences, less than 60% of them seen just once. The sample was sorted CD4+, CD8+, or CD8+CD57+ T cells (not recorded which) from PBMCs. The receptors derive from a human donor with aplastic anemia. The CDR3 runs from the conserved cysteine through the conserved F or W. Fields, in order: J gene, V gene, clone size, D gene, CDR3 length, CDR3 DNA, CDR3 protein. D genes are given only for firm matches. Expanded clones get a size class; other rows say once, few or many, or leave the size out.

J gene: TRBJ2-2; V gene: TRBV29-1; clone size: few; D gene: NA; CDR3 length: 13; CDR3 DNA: TGTAGCGTTGTCTGGGGTAGCGTCGGGGAGCTGTTTTTT; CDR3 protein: CSVVWGSVGELFF
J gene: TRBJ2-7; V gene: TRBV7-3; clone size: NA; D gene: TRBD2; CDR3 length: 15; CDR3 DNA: TGTGCCAGCAGCGGGCCTAGCGGGGGGATCTACGAGCAGTACTTC; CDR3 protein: CASSGPSGGIYEQYF
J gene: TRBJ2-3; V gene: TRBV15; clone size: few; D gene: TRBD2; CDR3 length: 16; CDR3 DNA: TGTGCCACCAGCAGTTCTAGCGGAGTCCCCACAGATACGCAGTATTTT; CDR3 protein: CATSSSSGVPTDTQYF
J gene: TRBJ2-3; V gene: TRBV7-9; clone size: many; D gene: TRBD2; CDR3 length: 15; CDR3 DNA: TGTGCCAGCAGCGATAAGCGGGAGGGGACAGATACGCAGTATTTT; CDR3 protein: CASSDKREGTDTQYF
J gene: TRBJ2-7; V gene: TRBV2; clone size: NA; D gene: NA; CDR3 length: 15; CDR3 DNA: TGTGCCAGCAGCCCGGACCACGCACGTTCCTACGAGCAGTACTTC; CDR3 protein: CASSPDHARSYEQYF
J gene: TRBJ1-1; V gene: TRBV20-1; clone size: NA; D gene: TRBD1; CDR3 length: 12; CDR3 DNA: TGCAGTGGTAGACAGGGTAACACTGAAGCTTTCTTT; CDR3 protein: CSGRQGNTEAFF
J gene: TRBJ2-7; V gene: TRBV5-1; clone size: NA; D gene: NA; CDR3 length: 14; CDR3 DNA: TGCGCCAGCAGCAACGGAGGGTCCCCCGGGCAGCAGTACTTC; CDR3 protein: CASSNGGSPGQQYF
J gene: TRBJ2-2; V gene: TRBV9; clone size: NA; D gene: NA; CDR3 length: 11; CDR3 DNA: TGTGCCAGCAGCGGTAGCGGGGAGCTGTTTTTT; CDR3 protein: CASSGSGELFF
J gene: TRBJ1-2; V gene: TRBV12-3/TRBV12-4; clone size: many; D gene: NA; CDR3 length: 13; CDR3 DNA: TGTGCCAGCAGTTTAAGGGGAATCGATGGCTACACCTTC; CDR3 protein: CASSLRGIDGYTF
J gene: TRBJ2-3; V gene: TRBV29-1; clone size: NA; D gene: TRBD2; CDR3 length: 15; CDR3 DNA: TGCAGCGTCGCTAGCGGGGAGGATAGCACAGATACGCAGTATTTT; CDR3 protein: CSVASGEDSTDTQYF
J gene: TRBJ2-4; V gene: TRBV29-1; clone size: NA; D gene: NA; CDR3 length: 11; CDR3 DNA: TGCAGCGTTTATAAGGGAAACATTCAGTACTTC; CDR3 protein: CSVYKGNIQYF
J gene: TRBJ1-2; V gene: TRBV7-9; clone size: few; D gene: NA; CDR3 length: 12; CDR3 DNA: TGTGCCAGCAGCTTAGTCGGGTATGGCTACACCTTC; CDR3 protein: CASSLVGYGYTF
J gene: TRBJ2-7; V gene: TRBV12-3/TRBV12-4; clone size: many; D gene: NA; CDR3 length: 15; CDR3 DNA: TGTGCCAGCAGAGGGGGGACTCGGAGCTCCTACGAGCAGTACTTC; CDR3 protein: CASRGGTRSSYEQYF
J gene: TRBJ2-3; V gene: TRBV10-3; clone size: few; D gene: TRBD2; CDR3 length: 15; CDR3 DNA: TGTGCCATCACTGAAGCGGGGGGGCAGGGGGATACGCAGTATTTT; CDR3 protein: CAITEAGGQGDTQYF
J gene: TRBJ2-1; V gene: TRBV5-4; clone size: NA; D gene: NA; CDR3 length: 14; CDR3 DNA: TGTGCCAGCGGCCAGGAGGTAACAAACAATGAGCAGTTCTTC; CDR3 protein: CASGQEVTNNEQFF
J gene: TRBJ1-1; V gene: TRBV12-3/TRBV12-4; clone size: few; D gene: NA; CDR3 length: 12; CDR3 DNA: TGTGCCAGCAGAAAACGAACCGGCCGGGCTTTCTTT; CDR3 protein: CASRKRTGRAFF
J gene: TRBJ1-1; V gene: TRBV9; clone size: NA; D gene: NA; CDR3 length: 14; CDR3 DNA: TGTGCCAGCAGCCAAGATCAGGAGAACACTGAAGCTTTCTTT; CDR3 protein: CASSQDQENTEAFF
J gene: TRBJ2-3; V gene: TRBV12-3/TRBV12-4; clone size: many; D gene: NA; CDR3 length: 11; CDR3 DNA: TGTGCCAGCGCAGGTCGGGGAACGCAGTATTTT; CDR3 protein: CASAGRGTQYF
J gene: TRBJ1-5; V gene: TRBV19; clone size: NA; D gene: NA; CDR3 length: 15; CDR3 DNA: TGTGCCAGTAGTACCTCGACTAGTATCACAGATACGCAGCATTTT; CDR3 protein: CASSTSTSITDTQHF
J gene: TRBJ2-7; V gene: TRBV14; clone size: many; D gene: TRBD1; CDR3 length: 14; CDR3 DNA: TGTGCCAGCAGCCAAGTCGACAGGGGGGTCGAGCAGTACTTC; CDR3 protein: CASSQVDRGVEQYF
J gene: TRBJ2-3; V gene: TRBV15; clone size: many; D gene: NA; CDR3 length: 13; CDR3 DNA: TGTGCCACCAGCAGAAGGACAGCAGATACGCAGTATTTT; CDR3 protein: CATSRRTADTQYF
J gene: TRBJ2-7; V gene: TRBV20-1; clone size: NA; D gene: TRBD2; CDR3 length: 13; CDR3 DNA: TGCAGCCCGTTAGGACTAGTAAACAGCGAGCAGTACTTC; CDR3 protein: CSPLGLVNSEQYF
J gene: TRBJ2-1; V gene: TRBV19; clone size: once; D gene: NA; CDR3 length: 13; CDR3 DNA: TGTGCCAGTAGACTAGGTTCCTACAATGAGCAGTTCTTC; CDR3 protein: CASRLGSYNEQFF
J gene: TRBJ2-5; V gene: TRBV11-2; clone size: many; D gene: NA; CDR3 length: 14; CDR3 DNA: TGTGCCAGCAGCTTAGGGTCCACACAAGAGACCCAGTACTTC; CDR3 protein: CASSLGSTQETQYF
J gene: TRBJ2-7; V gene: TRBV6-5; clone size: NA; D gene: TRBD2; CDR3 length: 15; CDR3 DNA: TGTGCCAGCAGTTACCAAGCGGGGGCCCCCTACGAGCAGTACTTC; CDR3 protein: CASSYQAGAPYEQYF
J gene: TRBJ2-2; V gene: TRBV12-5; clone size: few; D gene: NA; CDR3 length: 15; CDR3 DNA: TGTGCTAGTGGGACAGGACTAGGTGGCACCGGGGAGCTGTTTTTT; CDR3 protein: CASGTGLGGTGELFF
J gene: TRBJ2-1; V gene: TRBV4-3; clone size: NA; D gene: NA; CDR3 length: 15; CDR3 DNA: TGCGCCAGCAGCCAAGAAGGGCGCCCGACAGATACGCAGTTCTTC; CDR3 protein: CASSQEGRPTDTQFF
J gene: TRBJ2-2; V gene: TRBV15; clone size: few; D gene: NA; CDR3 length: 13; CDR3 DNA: TGTGCCACCCGCTGGGGGAACACCGGGGAGCTGTTTTTT; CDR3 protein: CATRWGNTGELFF
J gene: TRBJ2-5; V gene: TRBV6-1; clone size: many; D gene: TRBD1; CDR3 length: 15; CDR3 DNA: TGTGCCAGCAGTGAAAGGCAGGGGGTCCAAGAGACCCAGTACTTC; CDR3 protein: CASSERQGVQETQYF
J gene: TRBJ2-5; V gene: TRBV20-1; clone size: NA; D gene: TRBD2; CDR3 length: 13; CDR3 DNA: TGCAGTGCTCGACTAGCGGGTTCCGAGACCCAGTACTTC; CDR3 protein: CSARLAGSETQYF
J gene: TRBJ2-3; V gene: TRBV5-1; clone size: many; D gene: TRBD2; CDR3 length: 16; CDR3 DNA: TGCGCCAGCAGCTTGGTTGGGGCGGGAGACGCAGATACGCAGTATTTT; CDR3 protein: CASSLVGAGDADTQYF